Only a few counts were recorded for the clone carrying this T cell receptor (beta chain). Its specificity is not known. Repertoires were generated with immunoSEQ multiplex PCR, while TCRdb's copy carries only in-frame clones and drops some. The data show fewer than 900,000 clones, around 92% seen once. Documented treatment: over 15 received Ad26.COV2.S at low or high dose, single or two shots; a few received placebo; per-sample allocation not given. Collection of samples fell on day 63 after the first vaccine or placebo injection. It was Wuhan-strain SARS-CoV-2 spike that the Ad26 vaccine vector expressed. This sample is drawn from a study of Ad26.COV2.S vaccination and SARS-CoV-2 variants. Study at large: In the study, Ad26.COV2.S was injected intramuscularly once, or twice 56 days apart.

Regarding the study as a whole: Vaccinees showed greater spike-specific TCR breadth than placebo recipients. Assessments of TCR breadth and depth may have underestimated the total T cell responses.

This material consisted of peripheral blood, taken in a trial of Ad26.COV2.S vaccine versus placebo. This receptor was identified in a person between 18 and 65 years old who received the Ad26.COV2.S COVID-19 vaccine or a placebo.

DNA of the CDR3: TGTGCCAGCAGTTTGAGGCCAGGAGGGAACACTGAAGCTTTCTTT. Its translation is CASSLRPGGNTEAFF. V usage is TRBV27 and J usage is TRBJ1-1, with unresolved D. Per the germline V gene, CDR1 is MNHEY and CDR2 is SMNVEV (reference sequence). Trimming took off 3 bases at V and 1 base at J, with 12 bases between the two ends. The CDR3 spans 15 residues.